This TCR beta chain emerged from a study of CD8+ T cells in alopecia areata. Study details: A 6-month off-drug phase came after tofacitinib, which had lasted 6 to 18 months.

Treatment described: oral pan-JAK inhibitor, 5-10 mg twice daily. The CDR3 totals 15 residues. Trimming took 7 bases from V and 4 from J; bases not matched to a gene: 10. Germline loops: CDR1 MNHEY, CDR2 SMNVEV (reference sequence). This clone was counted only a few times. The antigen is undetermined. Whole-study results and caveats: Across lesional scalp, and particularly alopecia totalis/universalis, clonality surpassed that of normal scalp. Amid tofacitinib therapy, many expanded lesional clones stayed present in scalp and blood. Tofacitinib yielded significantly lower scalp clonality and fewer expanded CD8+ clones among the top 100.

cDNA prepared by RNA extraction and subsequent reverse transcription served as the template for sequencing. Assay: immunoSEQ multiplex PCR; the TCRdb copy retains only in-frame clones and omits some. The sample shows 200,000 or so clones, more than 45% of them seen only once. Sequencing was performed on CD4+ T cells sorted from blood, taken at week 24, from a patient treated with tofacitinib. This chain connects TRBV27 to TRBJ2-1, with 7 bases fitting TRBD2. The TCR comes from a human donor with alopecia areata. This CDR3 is CASNPTSGIYNEQFF. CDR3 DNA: TGTGCCAGCAACCCTACCAGCGGGATATACAATGAGCAGTTCTTC.